The rows below give T cell receptor beta chains drawn from one sample of a study of shared clonotypes between healthy human individuals. Repertoires were generated with immunoSEQ multiplex PCR, while TCRdb's copy carries only in-frame clones and drops some. The repertoire has about 690,000 clones, 80% to 95% of them found once; the top ten carry 34%. The sequenced sample consisted of memory CD8+ T cells from PBMCs. The receptors were sampled from a man younger than 35 in good health. Some clones in this sample may be carry-over from other donors' samples. Each CDR3 is given with its conserved first and last residue. The D gene is left open where the match is weak. A clone size is listed for some rows: how often the clone was seen (once, few, many), or a class if it is expanded.

clone size	CDR3 length	D gene	J gene	V gene	CDR3 protein	CDR3 DNA
.	14	.	TRBJ2-7	TRBV7-7	CASSLSISSYEQYF	TGTGCCAGCAGCTTATCGATTAGCTCCTACGAGCAGTACTTC
.	16	TRBD1	TRBJ1-4	TRBV7-9	CASSPGPGQDNEKLFF	TGTGCCAGCAGCCCTGGCCCGGGACAGGATAATGAAAAACTGTTTTTT
.	15	.	TRBJ1-3	TRBV2	CASSEGWGSGNTIYF	TGTGCCAGCAGTGAAGGATGGGGTTCTGGAAACACCATATATTTT
.	14	.	TRBJ2-6	TRBV30	CAWSVGSGANVLTF	TGTGCCTGGAGTGTGGGCTCTGGGGCCAACGTCCTGACTTTC
.	12	.	TRBJ1-4	TRBV13	CASSFAGEKLFF	TGTGCCAGCAGCTTTGCAGGTGAAAAACTGTTTTTT
.	16	.	TRBJ2-7	TRBV30	CAWSETGIGNLYEQYF	TGTGCCTGGAGTGAAACAGGGATCGGGAACCTCTACGAGCAGTACTTC
.	16	.	TRBJ2-7	TRBV28	CASSLGLFRGHHEQYF	TGTGCCAGCAGTTTAGGTCTCTTCCGGGGACACCACGAGCAGTACTTC
.	14	.	TRBJ2-1	TRBV9	CASSDPGLRGEQFF	TGTGCCAGCAGCGATCCGGGACTCCGGGGTGAGCAGTTCTTC
.	14	.	TRBJ2-7	TRBV11-3	CASSLDGPTGEQYF	TGTGCCAGCAGCTTAGACGGTCCGACGGGTGAGCAGTACTTC
.	13	.	TRBJ2-2	TRBV6-1	CASRPRLVWELFF	TGTGCCAGCAGGCCCCGACTAGTCTGGGAGCTGTTTTTT
.	15	.	TRBJ2-3	TRBV2	CASRKGHGFGDTQYF	TGTGCCAGCAGGAAGGGACACGGATTCGGAGATACGCAGTATTTT
.	14	.	TRBJ2-7	TRBV27	CASSRSVGGYEQYF	TGTGCCAGCAGCCGCTCGGTGGGGGGCTACGAGCAGTACTTC
.	18	.	TRBJ1-2	TRBV4-2	CASSQVPPRDHTFYGYTF	TGTGCCAGCAGCCAAGTCCCTCCCAGAGACCACACCTTCTATGGCTACACCTTC
.	14	.	TRBJ2-1	TRBV27	CASSLSSWWDEQFF	TGTGCCAGCAGTTTATCTAGCTGGTGGGATGAGCAGTTCTTC
once	15	.	TRBJ2-7	TRBV5-6	CASSPNPSAAYEQYF	TGTGCCAGCAGCCCTAATCCTAGCGCGGCCTACGAGCAGTACTTC
.	14	TRBD2	TRBJ2-2	TRBV9	CASKREGRTGELFF	TGTGCCAGTAAGCGGGAGGGCCGAACCGGGGAGCTGTTTTTT
.	15	.	TRBJ1-5	TRBV6-6	CASSYNRAPDQPQHF	TGTGCCAGCAGTTACAACAGGGCCCCGGATCAGCCCCAGCATTTT
.	16	TRBD2	TRBJ2-1	TRBV6-5	CASSYSVGGPHNEQFF	TGTGCCAGCAGTTACTCAGTGGGAGGGCCACACAATGAGCAGTTCTTC
.	18	.	TRBJ1-3	TRBV10-3	CAISEPYITLTLGNTIYF	TGTGCCATCAGTGAGCCCTATATAACACTGACACTAGGAAACACCATATATTTT
once	13	.	TRBJ1-1	TRBV6-1	CASSEATWTEAFF	TGTGCCAGCAGTGAAGCAACGTGGACTGAAGCTTTCTTT
.	13	.	TRBJ2-5	TRBV5-6	CASSEVGSETQYF	TGTGCCAGCAGTGAGGTGGGGTCAGAGACCCAGTACTTC
.	13	.	TRBJ2-7	TRBV9	CASRGPSSREQYF	TGTGCCAGCAGGGGGCCCTCGAGCAGGGAGCAGTACTTC
.	15	TRBD1	TRBJ2-6	TRBV28	CASSLSRDRADVLTF	TGTGCCAGCAGTTTAAGTCGGGACAGGGCTGACGTCCTGACTTTC
.	14	TRBD2	TRBJ2-7	TRBV27	CASSHRGGSYEQYF	TGTGCCAGCAGCCACCGTGGCGGGAGTTACGAGCAGTACTTC
.	15	TRBD1	TRBJ2-7	TRBV19	CASSPGSGTVYEQYF	TGTGCCAGTAGCCCCGGATCCGGGACAGTCTACGAGCAGTACTTC
once	15	.	TRBJ2-7	TRBV23-1	CASSLQGAPTYEQYF	TGCGCCAGCAGTCTCCAGGGTGCCCCGACCTACGAGCAGTACTTC
.	11	.	TRBJ2-7	TRBV5-6	CASSSMVEQYF	TGTGCCAGCAGCTCGATGGTTGAGCAGTACTTC
.	15	.	TRBJ2-1	TRBV11-3	CASSTTGTLYNEQFF	TGTGCCAGCAGCACTACCGGGACACTCTACAATGAGCAGTTCTTC
.	13	.	TRBJ1-2	TRBV25-1	CASSHVGGNGYTF	TGTGCCAGCAGTCACGTTGGAGGGAATGGCTACACCTTC
.	15	TRBD1	TRBJ2-1	TRBV11-3	CASSSRQGLTNEQFF	TGTGCCAGCAGCTCTAGACAGGGCCTCACCAATGAGCAGTTCTTC
.	14	TRBD2	TRBJ2-5	TRBV7-2	CASSSSGRKETQYF	TGTGCCAGCAGTTCTAGCGGGAGAAAAGAGACCCAGTACTTC
.	14	.	TRBJ1-4	TRBV5-4	CASSISGTNEKLFF	TGTGCCAGCAGCATCAGCGGCACTAATGAAAAACTGTTTTTT
.	14	.	TRBJ2-2	TRBV19	CASSGIGTSGELFF	TGTGCCAGTAGCGGAATCGGGACCTCCGGGGAGCTGTTTTTT
.	16	TRBD2	TRBJ2-3	TRBV27	CASSSRREPPTDTQYF	TGTGCCAGCAGTTCGAGGCGGGAGCCGCCCACAGATACGCAGTATTTT
.	15	TRBD2	TRBJ2-1	TRBV18	CASSPERGTYNEQFF	TGTGCCAGCTCACCTGAGCGGGGGACCTACAATGAGCAGTTCTTC
.	16	TRBD1	TRBJ2-2	TRBV15	CATSRPGQTNTGELFF	TGTGCCACCAGCAGACCGGGACAGACGAACACCGGGGAGCTGTTTTTT
.	16	.	TRBJ1-4	TRBV28	CASSLWLEGVKEKLFF	TGTGCCAGCAGTTTATGGCTGGAGGGGGTTAAAGAAAAACTGTTTTTT
.	14	.	TRBJ2-7	TRBV28	CASSLRRKAYEQYF	TGTGCCAGCAGTCTCCGACGGAAAGCCTACGAGCAGTACTTC
.	16	TRBD1	TRBJ1-1	TRBV19	CASSTIWDSKNTEAFF	TGTGCCAGTAGTACCATATGGGACAGTAAGAACACTGAAGCTTTCTTT
.	15	TRBD1	TRBJ2-7	TRBV28	CASHTADRGLYEQYF	TGTGCCAGCCATACTGCGGACAGGGGGCTCTACGAGCAGTACTTC
.	16	.	TRBJ2-1	TRBV5-1	CASSPRRGTLYNEQFF	TGCGCCAGCAGCCCCCGCCGCGGGACCCTCTACAATGAGCAGTTCTTC
.	16	.	TRBJ2-6	TRBV28	CASRDGGSSGANVLTF	TGTGCCAGCAGGGATGGGGGTTCCTCTGGGGCCAACGTCCTGACTTTC
few	15	TRBD2	TRBJ2-1	TRBV19	CASIDRGGTDNEQFF	TGTGCCAGTATAGATCGCGGGGGGACCGACAATGAGCAGTTCTTC
.	13	.	TRBJ1-2	TRBV25-1	CASSPSLNYGYTF	TGTGCCAGCAGTCCGTCCCTAAACTATGGCTACACCTTC
.	13	.	TRBJ2-1	TRBV27	CASSLLRSGEQFF	TGTGCCAGCAGTTTGTTAAGGAGTGGTGAGCAGTTCTTC
.	13	.	TRBJ2-7	TRBV13	CASSLGEGDEQYF	TGTGCCAGCAGCTTGGGGGAGGGGGACGAGCAGTACTTC
.	12	.	TRBJ2-7	TRBV29-1	CSVAGSSYEQYF	TGCAGCGTTGCGGGCAGCTCCTACGAGCAGTACTTC